Below, one TCR beta chain is given with its context. Antigen unknown. The data were taken from a study of T cells in Graves' hyperthyroidism and ophthalmopathy. Whole-study context: Upon initial diagnosis and before any treatment, peripheral blood was collected. Findings of the study overall: Most expanded thyroid clonotypes above 0.001 recurred in blood.

V gave up 5 bases and J gave up 4 bases; unmatched junction bases: 8. Germline CDR1 is SGHVS and CDR2 is FQNEAQ. The CDR3 covers 16 residues. Uncontrolled infection, other autoimmune disease, pregnancy or lactation barred patients from enrollment. Diagnoses used clinical symptoms, serum thyroxine and TRAb, thyroid ultrasound and orbital computed tomography. Amplification yielded TCR beta CDR3 regions, with RNA transcripts as the source. The HTBI primer set was used in a first-round RT-PCR of the TCR CDR3. TCRdb re-called the multiplex PCR reads through MiXCR, storing one row per CDR3 protein. The sample comprises 380,000 or so distinct CDR3 sequences, approximately 20% of which are singletons, and around 4% rests with the top ten.

This TCR derives from a woman between 18 and 30 years old with Graves' hyperthyroidism. The chain is built from TRBV7-8 and TRBJ2-3, with 11 bases fitting TRBD2. Input material: blood. The CDR3 here is CASSPTSGAIPDTQYF. CDR3 nucleotides: TGTGCCAGCAGCCCGACTAGCGGGGCTATCCCAGATACGCAGTATTTT.